Presented here are 13 T cell receptor beta chains from one specimen sequenced in a study of breast tumors, draining lymph nodes, adjacent tissues. TCRdb reprocessed the multiplex PCR reads via MiXCR and lists one record per CDR3 protein. In the table there are fewer than 300,000 distinct CDR3 sequences, about 30% of which are singletons. Breast cancer patients provided tissue from their axillary draining lymph nodes. What was sequenced was axillary lymph node tissue. The receptors derive from a female donor with breast cancer. Some clones in this sample may be carry-over from other donors' samples.

Note on this clonotype: Just one base apart from a much larger clone, this may be a read error. The chain recombines TRBV5-8 with TRBJ2-1, with D perhaps TRBD1 (7 bases). Germline loops: CDR1 SGHTS, CDR2 YDEGEE. The V end lost 4 bases, the J end lost 7 bases, and 18 bases lay between the germline ends. This CDR3 region has 15 residues. In nucleotides, the CDR3 is TGTGCCAGCAGCCAGGGGGGCAGGGGGGATAATGAGCAGTTCTTC. Protein product: CASSQGGRGDNEQFF.

This chain links TRBV12-3 or TRBV12-4 with TRBJ2-7, with TRBD2 as a possible D gene (6 bases). The CDR3 runs 14 residues. V dropped 10 bases and J dropped 5 bases, with 21 bases sitting between them. CDR3 sequence reads: CATMGTNGRNEQYF. As DNA, the CDR3 is TGTGCCACCATGGGCACTAACGGGAGAAACGAGCAGTACTTC.

This clonotype was found many times. The V and J genes are TRBV7-2 and TRBJ1-2; 7 nucleotides agree with TRBD1. The length of the CDR3 is 14 residues. Germline assignment: CDR1 SGHTA and CDR2 FQGNSA. Trimming at V came to 5 bases and at J to 4 bases, leaving 7 bases not matched to a gene. The CDR3 loop reads CASSTRTGTYGYTF. CDR3 sequence (DNA): TGTGCCAGCAGCACCCGGACAGGCACCTATGGCTACACCTTC.

The chain carries TRBV2 and TRBJ1-2; D is undetermined. In germline, CDR1 is SNHLY, CDR2 FYNNEI. CDR3 size: 15 residues. V lost 6 bases and J lost 8, with 22 bases in between. The CDR3 DNA reads as TGTGCCAGCAGGGCCGCCGGTAGTGAGGGCAACGGCTACACCTTC. Translation gives CASRAAGSEGNGYTF.

This clonotype was seen ten or more times. This chain joins TRBV30 and TRBJ1-2; TRBD1 agrees at 7 bases. This CDR3 spans 11 amino acids. J gave up 4 bases and V 4 bases, and 0 bases lay outside the gene matches. Per the germline V gene, CDR1 is GTSNPN and CDR2 is SVGIG (reference sequence). The CDR3 loop is CAWTGGYGYTF. The CDR3 region has the DNA TGTGCCTGGACAGGGGGCTATGGCTACACCTTC.

This clonotype has at least ten counts. V and J are TRBV19 and TRBJ1-2; 9 nucleotides agree with TRBD1. CDR1 and CDR2 from the germline V gene are LNHDA and SQIVND (reference sequence). V was clipped by 6 bases and J by 4 bases; unmatched bases: 9. This CDR3 comprises 15 residues. The CDR3 spells CASRTPSTGGYGYTF. Here the CDR3 DNA reads TGTGCCAGTAGGACTCCTTCGACAGGGGGCTATGGCTACACCTTC.

This clonotype has ten or more counts. The chain recombines TRBV7-2 with TRBJ1-2, with D unclear. The CDR3 covers 14 residues. Germline CDR1 SGHTA, CDR2 FQGNSA. Deletions cut 6 bases from V and 0 bases from J, with 11 bases between. CDR3 region: CASSPQRTNYGYTF. CDR3 coding DNA: TGTGCCAGCAGTCCTCAAAGGACTAACTATGGCTACACCTTC.

V is TRBV6-5 and J is TRBJ2-3; 8 bases line up with TRBD2. The junction had 8 bases not matched to a gene; V was cut back by 5 bases and J by 4 bases. The CDR3 totals 15 residues. Germline V CDR1 and CDR2: MNHEY, SVGAGI. The CDR3 DNA is TGTGCCAGCAGTCACCTTAGCGGGAAAGCAGATACGCAGTATTTT. This encodes CASSHLSGKADTQYF.

The CDR3 sequence is CASSVASGRSHNEQFF. The CDR3 DNA is TGTGCCAGCAGCGTGGCTAGCGGGAGGTCCCACAATGAGCAGTTCTTC. The V gene is TRBV11-3, the J gene TRBJ2-1; 11 nucleotides line up with TRBD2. The CDR3 consists of 16 residues. Trimming took 5 bases from V and 5 from J; bases not matched to a gene: 8. Germline V gene lookup returns CDR1 SGHNT and CDR2 YENEEA.

On this clonotype itself: A read error may be the cause here, since a much bigger clone is one base away. The V gene is TRBV12-3 or TRBV12-4, the J gene TRBJ2-3; D is ambiguous. V was cut by 3 bases and J by 4 bases, with 11 bases left in between. This CDR3 has 14 amino acids. The CDR3 DNA is TGTGCCAGCAGTTTCTCACAGCCCGCAGATACGCAGTATTTT. This sequence encodes CASSFSQPADTQYF.

This clonotype was detected ten times or more. The V call is TRBV12-3 or TRBV12-4, the J call TRBJ1-3; D ambiguous. V lost 3 bases and J lost 4, with 4 bases in between. There are 12 residues in the CDR3. Written as DNA, the CDR3 is TGTGCCAGCAGTTTTGAAGGAAACACCATATATTTT. It yields the protein CASSFEGNTIYF.

Many counts were recorded for this clonotype. The J gene is TRBJ1-5, the V gene TRBV19, with TRBD1 matching 7 bases. The V and J ends lost 3 bases and 0 bases, in that order; junction bases with no gene match: 8. The CDR3 covers 17 residues. Germline CDR1 and CDR2: LNHDA and SQIVND (reference sequence). For the CDR3, the DNA is TGTGCCAGTAGTATTAGACAGGGCGGTCGTAGCAATCAGCCCCAGCATTTT. Translated, it gives CASSIRQGGRSNQPQHF.

In its sample, this clonotype was seen many times. CDR3 residues: CSARDKGNQPQHF. The CDR3 region has the DNA TGCAGTGCTAGAGATAAGGGGAATCAGCCCCAGCATTTT. The V gene is TRBV20-1, the J gene TRBJ1-5; D is possibly TRBD1 (5 bases). Germline CDR1 is DFQATT and CDR2 is SNEGSKA (reference sequence). The CDR3 sequence is 13 residues long. V was cut by 0 bases and J by 4 bases, with 7 bases left in between.